What follows is one TCR beta chain and its context. Compared with germline, one end of the junction differs, possibly owing to a read error. This same CDR3 is encoded by further DNA sequences in the sample. Original analysis: The assay estimated nucleated cells by amplifying reference gene primers. Only in-frame clones appear in the TCRdb table, and some are missing; sequencing was by immunoSEQ multiplex PCR. V and J calls plus clone size are reproduced from that table; the DNA served to infer D and trimming. The table records 40,000 or so clones, roughly 85% of them present only once. The data were taken from a study of blood T cell repertoires in COVID-19. Whole-study context: PBMCs, B-cell-depleted T cells, or T cells were the source of the cDNA or gDNA that made up the material.

The CDR3 extends over 17 amino acids. Germline V gene sequence: CDR1 SGHRS, CDR2 YFSETQ. V gene TRBV5-1 combines with J gene TRBJ2-3; 8 positions match TRBD1. The specimen sequenced was peripheral blood. The TCR sequence derives from a human donor in a cohort sampled during active COVID-19. CDR3 sequence reads: CASSWGWGQAATDTQYF. CDR3 sequence (DNA): TGTGCCAGCAGCTGGGGGTGGGGACAGGCCGCCACAGATACGCAGTATTTT.